What follows is one T cell receptor (beta chain) and its context. These data originate in a study of blood T cell repertoires in COVID-19. The length of the CDR3 is 15 residues. Per the germline V gene, CDR1 is MDHEN and CDR2 is SYDVKM. V lost 2 bases to trimming and J lost 1 base, with 9 bases between them. Produced via immunoSEQ multiplex PCR; TCRdb's table is partial and in-frame only. Of fewer than 6,000 clones in the sample, roughly 89% were seen once. This receptor was obtained from a human donor in a cohort sampled during active COVID-19. This chain connects TRBV28 to TRBJ2-1; tentatively, D is TRBD2 (5 bases). Sequencing was carried out using peripheral blood. The CDR3 DNA reads as TGTGCCAGCAGTTTAGCCGGACTTTCCTACAATGAGCAGTTCTTC. It is translated as CASSLAGLSYNEQFF.